This TCR beta chain was identified during a study of OX40 agonist ivuxolimab in advanced cancers. For the study at large: Patients receiving dose escalation had hepatocellular carcinoma, melanoma, renal cell or head and neck cancer. Eligibility rules accepted prior anti-PD-1, anti-PD-L1 or anti-CTLA-4 therapy, and around 38% had some.

Enrollment shut out patients with autoimmune disease history or systemic immunosuppression. The germline V gene encodes CDR1 SGHRS and CDR2 YFSETQ. The CDR3 loop spans 17 amino acids. Trimming cost V 3 bases and J 0 bases, with 13 bases left between them. Using immunoSEQ multiplex PCR, the repertoire was profiled, and TCRdb retains in-frame clones only, with some absent. Among under 65,000 clones listed, roughly nine tenths were seen once. The sequences come from CD4+ or CD8+ T cells sorted from blood, collected in a trial of the OX40 agonist ivuxolimab. The sequence came from an adult with an advanced solid tumor such as melanoma, head and neck, liver or kidney cancer. The gene calls are TRBV5-1 and TRBJ1-6; D perhaps matches TRBD1 (6 bases). As DNA, the CDR3 is TGCGCCAGCAGCTCAGGGGTTTCGGCCTCCTATAATTCACCCCTCCACTTT. Protein sequence: CASSSGVSASYNSPLHF.